A single sample gave rise to the 28 T cell receptor beta chains below, sequenced in a study of identical twins. One entry per CDR3 protein, called by TCRdb with MiXCR from the 5' RACE reads. This sample has some 900,000 distinct CDR3 sequences, with 10% to 15% found just once. This sample also appeared in a second study, on yellow fever vaccine responses in identical twins.

The specimen sequenced was PBMCs. The receptors were sampled from a young woman in good health.

V gene TRBV12-3 or TRBV12-4 combines with J gene TRBJ2-1; 8 bases agree with TRBD2. The CDR3 totals 13 residues. The V gene end was trimmed by 5 bases and the J gene end by 8 bases; junction bases not matched to a gene: 5. CDR3 protein: CASSATGGDEQFF. Here the CDR3 DNA reads TGTGCCAGCAGTGCTACCGGGGGGGATGAGCAGTTCTTC.

The rearrangement uses TRBV6-1 and TRBJ1-6; D not resolved. V lost 6 bases to trimming and J lost 9 bases, with 12 bases between them. The CDR3 sequence is 13 residues long. CDR1 and CDR2 from the germline V gene are MNHNS and SASEGT. CDR3 sequence (DNA): TGTGCCAGCAGCCCGACGACGGTTTCACCCCTCCACTTT. This translates into CASSPTTVSPLHF.

This clonotype was counted only a few times. This chain joins TRBV28 and TRBJ1-2; the D gene is possibly TRBD1 (5 bases). From germline, CDR1 is MDHEN and CDR2 SYDVKM. The CDR3 has 14 amino acids. Between the trimmed V and J ends, which lost 2 bases and 5 bases, there was a span of 12 bases. The CDR3 DNA reads TGTGCCAGCAGTTTACTCGACAGTCTGTATGGCTACACCTTC. Translating it yields CASSLLDSLYGYTF.

This clonotype showed up just a few times. The chain is built from TRBV4-1 and TRBJ2-2, with 10 bases lining up with TRBD2. CDR3 length: 17 residues. Germline CDR1 reads MGHRA; CDR2 reads YSYEKL. Losses at the gene ends were 1 base for V and 4 bases for J; bases not matched to a gene: 6. The CDR3 DNA is TGCGCCAGCAGCCAAGCGGCTAGCGGGAGAAGCACCGGGGAGCTGTTTTTT. Encoded protein: CASSQAASGRSTGELFF.

This clonotype showed up just a few times. Written as DNA, the CDR3 is TGCAGCGTTGAAGGACTAGCGGGGACCAATGAGCAGTTCTTC. Its translation is CSVEGLAGTNEQFF. The chain combines TRBV29-1 with TRBJ2-1, with 11 bases matching TRBD2. The V gene end was trimmed by 1 base and the J gene end by 6 bases; junction bases not matched to a gene: 2. The CDR3 has 14 residues. CDR1 SQVTM and CDR2 ANQGSEA come from the germline V gene.

The chain uses TRBV20-1 and TRBJ2-1, with 9 bases identical to TRBD2. The CDR3 runs 14 residues. V gave up 3 bases and J gave up 3 bases; unmatched junction bases: 3. Germline V gene data show CDR1 as DFQATT and CDR2 as SNEGSKA (reference sequence). The DNA for the CDR3 is TGCAGTGCTAGTAGCGGGAGAATCTACAATGAGCAGTTCTTC. Protein sequence: CSASSGRIYNEQFF.

In its sample, this clonotype was seen many times. The genes are TRBV7-9 and TRBJ2-5; D is unresolved. This CDR3 spans 14 amino acids. In germline, CDR1 is SEHNR, CDR2 FQNEAQ (reference sequence). Trimming left V 0 bases short and J 5 bases short, with 10 bases between. The CDR3 sequence is CASSLAAVGETQYF. The CDR3 coding sequence is TGTGCCAGCAGCTTAGCTGCAGTTGGTGAGACCCAGTACTTC.

The chain combines TRBV5-5 with TRBJ2-5; 7 bases are shared with TRBD1. The germline V gene encodes CDR1 SGHKS and CDR2 YYEKEE (reference sequence). The length of the CDR3 is 14 residues. The J segment lost 5 bases and the V segment lost 4 bases, leaving 8 bases of the junction unmatched. CDR3 loop: CASSLGSTGETQYF. DNA of the CDR3: TGTGCCAGCAGCCTGGGGTCGACAGGGGAGACCCAGTACTTC.

The V gene is TRBV4-2, the J gene TRBJ1-6, with D perhaps matching TRBD1 (5 bases). The CDR3 runs 22 residues. Trimming took 4 bases from V and 7 from J, leaving 35 bases between them. Germline CDR1 reads LGHNA; CDR2 reads YNFKEQ. The DNA of the CDR3 is TGTGCCAGCAGCCCCCAACTCTTCCTACGGGCCCAGGGCACGGTAGTCAATTCACCCCTCCACTTT. Translating gives CASSPQLFLRAQGTVVNSPLHF.

This clonotype was found many times. The genes are TRBV28 and TRBJ2-3; 11 bases map to TRBD2. Per the germline V gene, CDR1 is MDHEN and CDR2 is SYDVKM. The CDR3 is made up of 17 amino acids. The trim removed 5 bases at V and 6 bases at J, leaving 13 bases unmatched. CDR3 sequence: CASSTPGTSGIRDTQYF. The CDR3, as DNA: TGTGCCAGCAGTACCCCGGGGACTAGCGGAATCCGGGATACGCAGTATTTT.

This clonotype was seen ten or more times. The chain joins TRBV12-3 or TRBV12-4 to TRBJ1-5; D gene unclear. This CDR3 region has 15 residues. V lost 2 bases to trimming and J lost 5 bases, with 13 bases between them. The CDR3 DNA follows: TGTGCCAGCAGTTTACTCCAGGCACCCGATCAGCCCCAGCATTTT. Translating gives CASSLLQAPDQPQHF.

A few counts support this clonotype. V gene TRBV7-9 combines with J gene TRBJ2-7, with D maybe TRBD1 (6 bases). CDR1 and CDR2 from the germline V gene are SEHNR and FQNEAQ (reference sequence). The CDR3 extends over 15 amino acids. V dropped 5 bases and J dropped 3 bases, with 17 bases sitting between them. In nucleotides, the CDR3 is TGTGCCAGCAGCCGAGACGGGGACACGCGCTACGAGCAGTACGTC. Its translation: CASSRDGDTRYEQYV.

There are many counts of this clonotype. The V gene is TRBV29-1, the J gene TRBJ2-7; D is unresolved. V was cut by 0 bases and J by 3 bases, with 12 bases left in between. Per the germline V gene, CDR1 is SQVTM and CDR2 is ANQGSEA. The CDR3 has 14 amino acids. This chain's CDR3 is CSVEDNGQDYEQYF. In nucleotides, the CDR3 is TGCAGCGTTGAAGATAATGGGCAGGACTACGAGCAGTACTTC.

In its sample, this clonotype was seen many times. The chain is built from TRBV10-3 and TRBJ1-3; D perhaps matches TRBD1 (5 bases). The V end was cut by 10 bases, the J end by 2 bases, with 12 bases between. The CDR3 sequence is 13 residues long. CDR1 is ENHRY and CDR2 is SYGVKD in the germline V gene. The CDR3 loop is CATTGETGNTIYF. The CDR3 region has the DNA TGTGCCACAACGGGGGAGACTGGAAACACCATATATTTT.

This clonotype has at least ten counts. CDR3 DNA sequence: TGCAGCCCCTATAGCGGGGATACGCAGTATTTT. It codes for CSPYSGDTQYF. V and J are TRBV29-1 and TRBJ2-3; TRBD2 matches 7 bases. CDR1 is SQVTM, CDR2 ANQGSEA, per germline. The trim removed 8 bases at V and 6 bases at J, leaving 5 bases unmatched. The CDR3 has 11 amino acids.

This clonotype was counted ten times or more. The junction departs from germline at one end; a sequencing error may be responsible. J is TRBJ2-1 and V is TRBV5-1; unclear D gene. The CDR3 extends over 11 amino acids. Germline CDR1 is SGHRS and CDR2 is YFSETQ. The CDR3 spells CASSQDNEQFF. CDR3 nucleotide sequence: TGTGCCAGCAGCCAAGACAATGAGCAGTTCTTC.

This clonotype has just a few counts. V is TRBV18 and J is TRBJ2-2, with 11 bases matching TRBD2. CDR1 is KGHSH and CDR2 is LQKENI in the germline V gene. CDR3 length: 18 amino acids. V lost 1 base, J lost 7 bases, and 11 bases stayed unmatched. This CDR3 is CASSPRVTLAGGSGELFF. Written as DNA, the CDR3 is TGTGCCAGCTCACCACGCGTAACCCTAGCGGGAGGAAGCGGGGAGCTGTTTTTT.

This chain links TRBV4-1 with TRBJ2-4; D possibly corresponds to TRBD2 (6 bases). V was clipped by 1 base and J by 0 bases, with 16 bases between them. The CDR3 extends over 18 amino acids. Germline V lookup: CDR1 MGHRA, CDR2 YSYEKL. CDR3 sequence: CASSQVHRDLGAKNIQYF. The DNA for the CDR3 is TGCGCCAGCAGCCAAGTCCACCGGGACTTAGGAGCCAAAAACATTCAGTACTTC.

This clonotype has only a few counts. The rearrangement links TRBV7-9 to TRBJ2-1; TRBD2 agrees at 13 bases. Germline V gene sequence: CDR1 SEHNR, CDR2 FQNEAQ (reference sequence). V lost 5 bases, J lost 7 bases, and 11 bases stayed unmatched. The length of the CDR3 is 17 residues. DNA of the CDR3: TGTGCCAGCAGCGCTCTTCGACTAGCGGGAGGAGGTAATGAGCAGTTCTTC. This gives the protein CASSALRLAGGGNEQFF.

The genes are TRBV20-1 and TRBJ1-1, with D perhaps TRBD1 (5 bases). The CDR3 loop spans 13 amino acids. CDR1 and CDR2 from the germline V gene are DFQATT and SNEGSKA (reference sequence). V was cut by 3 bases and J by 0 bases, with 8 bases left in between. The DNA of the CDR3 is TGCAGTGCTAGGTGGGGGATGAACACTGAAGCTTTCTTT. Translated: CSARWGMNTEAFF.

This chain connects TRBV12-3 or TRBV12-4 to TRBJ2-2, with D possibly matching TRBD2 (5 bases). The V and J ends lost 7 bases and 0 bases respectively, with 9 bases between them. The CDR3 runs to 14 residues. The CDR3 reads CASTPGANTGELFF. The CDR3 nucleotides are TGTGCCAGCACCCCCGGGGCGAACACCGGGGAGCTGTTTTTT.

About this clonotype: Possible read error: a much larger clone is one base away. This chain joins TRBV2 and TRBJ2-7; possibly TRBD1 or TRBD2 for D (5 bases each). Trimming cost V 0 bases and J 6 bases, with 15 bases left between them. The CDR3 consists of 15 residues. The V gene's germline CDR1 is SNHLY and CDR2 FYNNEI. The CDR3 spells CASSEAGVLGAEQYV. The CDR3 coding sequence is TGTGCCAGCAGTGAAGCGGGGGTACTCGGAGCCGAGCAGTACGTC.

This clonotype was detected a few times. This chain links TRBV12-3 or TRBV12-4 with TRBJ2-2, with D maybe TRBD2 (5 bases). The CDR3 is made up of 15 amino acids. Trimming pared 2 bases from V and 1 base from J, leaving 8 bases between. The CDR3 protein is CASSLRRENTGELFF. The DNA of the CDR3 is TGTGCCAGCAGTTTACGCCGGGAGAACACCGGGGAGCTGTTTTTT.

The V call is TRBV3-1, the J call TRBJ2-1; 11 bases are shared with TRBD2. J was trimmed by 8 bases and V by 3 bases; bases with no gene match: 9. Germline V gene data show CDR1 as LGHDT and CDR2 as YNNKEL (reference sequence). The CDR3 has 16 amino acids. The CDR3 is CASSHRLAGGRDEQFF. The CDR3 nucleotides are TGTGCCAGCAGCCATAGGCTAGCGGGAGGTCGCGATGAGCAGTTCTTC.

This clonotype appeared a few times. This chain joins TRBV7-8 and TRBJ2-3, with D maybe TRBD2 (5 bases). The CDR3 runs to 17 residues. The ends were cut back, 5 bases at V and 0 bases at J, with 18 bases in the middle. From germline, CDR1 is SGHVS and CDR2 FQNEAQ. CDR3 in amino acids: CASSGPNSGSSTDTQYF. The CDR3 region has the DNA TGTGCCAGCAGCGGGCCGAACAGCGGCTCTAGCACAGATACGCAGTATTTT.

This clonotype was detected a few times. The chain couples TRBV20-1 to TRBJ2-3, with D perhaps matching TRBD1 (6 bases). V dropped 1 base and J dropped 6 bases, with 14 bases sitting between them. The CDR3 loop spans 14 amino acids. CDR1 is DFQATT and CDR2 is SNEGSKA in the germline V gene (reference sequence). For the CDR3, the DNA is TGCAGTGCTAGAGGGCAGGGGTATAAGGATACGCAGTATTTT. Encoded protein: CSARGQGYKDTQYF.

V and J are TRBV25-1 and TRBJ1-1; 8 nucleotides line up with TRBD1. V gave up 8 bases and J gave up 2 bases; unmatched junction bases: 7. This CDR3 comprises 14 residues. Looked up from germline, CDR1 is MGHDK and CDR2 is SYGVNS. CDR3 DNA sequence: TGTGCCAGCGCACTGGACAGGGTTAACACTGAAGCTTTCTTT. Translating it yields CASALDRVNTEAFF.

This clonotype was seen many times. CDR3 nucleotide sequence: TGCAGTGCTAGAGCGGGAGGGAGTTTGGGTGAGCAGTTCTTC. It translates to CSARAGGSLGEQFF. This sequence joins TRBV20-1 and TRBJ2-1, with 8 bases fitting TRBD2. CDR3 length: 14 residues. Trimming took 1 base from V and 9 from J; bases not matched to a gene: 8. Per germline, CDR1 DFQATT and CDR2 SNEGSKA (reference sequence).